The entry below gives a single T cell receptor beta chain sequence along with its context. What it recognizes is unknown. The data were obtained in a study of beta chain features in type 1 diabetes. The study's findings and limits: Type 1 diabetes patients showed a moderate but significant shortening of TCRB CDR3s in all four CD4+ subsets.

This CDR3 is 15 amino acids long. CDR1 KGHSH and CDR2 LQKENI come from the germline V gene. Between the trimmed V and J ends, which lost 0 bases and 1 base, there was a span of 10 bases. Reverse transcribing all isolated RNA meant expressed TCRB transcripts were sequenced. TCRdb keeps only in-frame clones here, not all; method: immunoSEQ multiplex PCR. The profile shows 140,000 or so clones, about 13% of them singletons. Specimen: central memory CD4+ T cells from blood. The chain joins TRBV18 to TRBJ2-7; D gene ambiguous. The origin of this receptor is a young man with type 1 diabetes. The CDR3 protein is CASSPPSRYSYEQYF. The CDR3 DNA reads TGTGCCAGCTCACCACCTTCTCGCTATTCCTACGAGCAGTACTTC.